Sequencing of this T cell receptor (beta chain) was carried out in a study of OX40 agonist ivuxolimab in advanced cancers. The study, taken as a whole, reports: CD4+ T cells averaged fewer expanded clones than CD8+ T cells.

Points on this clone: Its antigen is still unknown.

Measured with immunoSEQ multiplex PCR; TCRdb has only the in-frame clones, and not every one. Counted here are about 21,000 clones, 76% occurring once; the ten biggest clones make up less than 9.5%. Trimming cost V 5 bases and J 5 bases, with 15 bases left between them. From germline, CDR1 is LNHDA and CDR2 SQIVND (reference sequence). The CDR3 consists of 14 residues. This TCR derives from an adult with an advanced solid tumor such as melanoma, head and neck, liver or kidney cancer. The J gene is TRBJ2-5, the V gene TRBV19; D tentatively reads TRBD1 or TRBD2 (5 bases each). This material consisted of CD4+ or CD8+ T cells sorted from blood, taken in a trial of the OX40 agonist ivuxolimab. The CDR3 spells CASSSPTGPETQYF. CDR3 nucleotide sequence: TGTGCCAGTAGTTCCCCGACGGGGCCGGAGACCCAGTACTTC.